Sequencing of this T cell receptor beta chain was carried out in a study of blood T cells in healthy people across ages. Study-level results: Naive and antigen-experienced cells could not be conclusively compared, given unsorted PBMCs.

With respect to this clonotype: Antigen: not known.

Next came a second PCR, run for about 7 to 12 cycles, which used a sample-barcoded 5' primer along with a J-beta primer mix. Unique molecular identifiers of 12 random nucleotides labeled each cDNA. One entry per CDR3 protein results from TCRdb running MiXCR on the 5' RACE reads. In the table there are 750,000 to 950,000 distinct CDR3 sequences, almost 30% of which are singletons. Peripheral blood was drawn, approximately 9.5 milliliters per donor. The sample was also reused in another study, on T cells of mothers and their children.

The source of this sequence is a woman aged 40-49 years in good health. Material: blood.

CDR3 sequence: CANSPGEYQPQHF. Here the CDR3 DNA reads TGTGCCAACAGCCCGGGAGAATATCAGCCCCAGCATTTT. V usage is TRBV28 and J usage is TRBJ1-5; D not certain. V was shortened by 10 bases and J by 5 bases, with 15 bases between the two germline ends. Germline V gene data show CDR1 as MDHEN and CDR2 as SYDVKM. This CDR3 spans 13 amino acids.